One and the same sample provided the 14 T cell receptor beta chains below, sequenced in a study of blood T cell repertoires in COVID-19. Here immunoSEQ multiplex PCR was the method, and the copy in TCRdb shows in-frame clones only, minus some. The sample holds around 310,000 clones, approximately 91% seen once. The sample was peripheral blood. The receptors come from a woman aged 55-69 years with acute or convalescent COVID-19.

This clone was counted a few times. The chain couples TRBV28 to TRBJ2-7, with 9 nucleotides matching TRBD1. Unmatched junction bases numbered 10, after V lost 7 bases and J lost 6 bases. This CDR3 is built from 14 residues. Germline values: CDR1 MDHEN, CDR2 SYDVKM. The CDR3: CASTSGTGFAEQYF. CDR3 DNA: TGTGCCAGCACGTCCGGGACAGGGTTCGCCGAGCAGTACTTC.

The CDR3 nucleotides read TGTGCCAGTAGTCCGGGCTATGGCTACACCTTC. Translation gives CASSPGYGYTF. V gene TRBV19 combines with J gene TRBJ1-2; D ambiguous. CDR3 length: 11 residues. The germline V gene encodes CDR1 LNHDA and CDR2 SQIVND (reference sequence). V was clipped by 5 bases and J by 4 bases, with 5 bases between them.

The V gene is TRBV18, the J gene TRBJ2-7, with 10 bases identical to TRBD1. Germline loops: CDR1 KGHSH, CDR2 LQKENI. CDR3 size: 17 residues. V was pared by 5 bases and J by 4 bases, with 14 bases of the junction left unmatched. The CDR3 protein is CASSLLSGTGDKYEQYF. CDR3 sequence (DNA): TGTGCCAGCTCATTACTATCCGGGACAGGGGATAAGTACGAGCAGTACTTC.

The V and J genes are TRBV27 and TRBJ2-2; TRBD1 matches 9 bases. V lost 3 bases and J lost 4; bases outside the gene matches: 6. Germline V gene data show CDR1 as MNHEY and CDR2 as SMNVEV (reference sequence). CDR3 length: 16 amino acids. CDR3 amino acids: CASSFDRGTITGELFF. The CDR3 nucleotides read TGTGCCAGCAGTTTCGACAGGGGGACGATCACCGGGGAGCTGTTTTTT.

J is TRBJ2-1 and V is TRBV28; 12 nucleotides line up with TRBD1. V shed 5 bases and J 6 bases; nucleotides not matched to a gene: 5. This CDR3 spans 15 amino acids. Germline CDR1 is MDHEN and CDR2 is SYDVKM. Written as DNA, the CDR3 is TGTGCCAGCAGTACGGGACAGGGGGCGGGCAATGAGCAGTTCTTC. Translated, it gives CASSTGQGAGNEQFF.

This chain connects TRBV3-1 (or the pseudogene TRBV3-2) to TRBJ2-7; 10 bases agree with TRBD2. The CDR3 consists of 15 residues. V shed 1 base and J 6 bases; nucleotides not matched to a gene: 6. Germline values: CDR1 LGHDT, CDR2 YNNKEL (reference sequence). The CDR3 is CASSQAVAGGGEQYF. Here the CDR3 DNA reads TGTGCCAGCAGCCAAGCCGTAGCGGGGGGCGGCGAGCAGTACTTC.

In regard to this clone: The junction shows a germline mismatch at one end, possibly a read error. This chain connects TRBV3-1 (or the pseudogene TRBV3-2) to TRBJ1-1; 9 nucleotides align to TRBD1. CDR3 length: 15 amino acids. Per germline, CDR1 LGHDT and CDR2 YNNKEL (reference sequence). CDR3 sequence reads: CASNQQGAVNTEAFF. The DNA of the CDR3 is TGTGCCAGCAACCAACAGGGGGCTGTAAACACTGAAGCTTTCTTT.

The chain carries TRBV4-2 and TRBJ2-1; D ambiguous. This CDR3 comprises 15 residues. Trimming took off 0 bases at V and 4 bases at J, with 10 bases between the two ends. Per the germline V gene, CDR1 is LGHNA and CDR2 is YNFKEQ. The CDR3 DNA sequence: TGTGCCAGCAGCCAAGAGGCAGGCCTTTACAATGAGCAGTTCTTC. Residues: CASSQEAGLYNEQFF.

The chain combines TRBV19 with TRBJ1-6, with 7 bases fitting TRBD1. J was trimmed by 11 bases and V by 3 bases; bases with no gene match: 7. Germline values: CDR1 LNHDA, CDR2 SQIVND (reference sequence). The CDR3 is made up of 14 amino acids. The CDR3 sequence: CASSITGDRAPLHF. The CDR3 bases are TGTGCCAGTAGTATCACAGGGGATCGGGCACCCCTCCACTTT.

For the CDR3, the DNA is TGTGCCTGCCCCGGAGATAACTATGGCTACACCTTC. Amino acid sequence: CACPGDNYGYTF. V gene TRBV30 combines with J gene TRBJ1-2; D call uncertain. The V gene's germline CDR1 is GTSNPN and CDR2 SVGIG (reference sequence). This CDR3 region has 12 residues. V shed 6 bases and J shed 1 base, with 9 bases lying between them.

CDR3 residues: CASTVPGGLAGGQSTDTQYF. In nucleotides, the CDR3 is TGTGCCAGCACCGTACCAGGGGGACTAGCGGGAGGACAAAGCACAGATACGCAGTATTTT. This sequence joins TRBV28 and TRBJ2-3, with TRBD2 matching over 15 bases. CDR1 MDHEN and CDR2 SYDVKM come from the germline V gene. The J segment lost 0 bases and the V segment lost 7 bases, leaving 14 bases of the junction unmatched. The CDR3 covers 20 residues.

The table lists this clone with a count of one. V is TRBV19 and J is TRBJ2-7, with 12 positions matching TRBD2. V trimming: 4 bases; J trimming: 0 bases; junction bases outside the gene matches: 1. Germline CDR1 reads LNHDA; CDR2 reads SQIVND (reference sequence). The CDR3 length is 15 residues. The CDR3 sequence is CASSKTSGSSYEQYF. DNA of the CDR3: TGTGCCAGTAGTAAGACTAGCGGGAGCTCCTACGAGCAGTACTTC. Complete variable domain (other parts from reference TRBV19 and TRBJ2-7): DGGITQSPKYLFRKEGQNVTLSCEQNLNHDAMYWYRQDPGQGLRLIYYSQIVNDFQKGDIAEGYSVSREKKESFPLTVTSAQKNPTAFYLCASSKTSGSSYEQYFGPGTRLTVT.

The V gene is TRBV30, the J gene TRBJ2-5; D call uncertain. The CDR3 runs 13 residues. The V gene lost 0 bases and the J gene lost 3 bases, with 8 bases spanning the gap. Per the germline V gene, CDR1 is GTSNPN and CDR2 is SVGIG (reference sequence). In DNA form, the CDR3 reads TGTGCCTGGAGTGTACACGTCGAAGAGACCCAGTACTTC. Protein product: CAWSVHVEETQYF.

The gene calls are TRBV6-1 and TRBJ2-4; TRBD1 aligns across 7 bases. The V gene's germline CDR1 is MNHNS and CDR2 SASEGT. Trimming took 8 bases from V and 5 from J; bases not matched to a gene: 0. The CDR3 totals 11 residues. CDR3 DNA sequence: TGTGCCAGCCAGGGGGAAAACATTCAGTACTTC. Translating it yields CASQGENIQYF.